This passage covers 22 T cell receptor beta chains from one sample sequenced in a study of blood T cell repertoires in COVID-19. TCRdb's copy holds only in-frame clones and misses some; the assay was immunoSEQ multiplex PCR. Of approximately 35,000 clones listed, 88% are singletons. The sequencing input was peripheral blood. The source of these receptors is a human donor in a cohort sampled during active COVID-19.

This clone was picked up a small number of times. V gene TRBV7-9 combines with J gene TRBJ1-5, with a weak D call TRBD1 (5 bases). The ends were cut back, 5 bases at V and 4 bases at J, with 12 bases in the middle. Germline CDR1 and CDR2: SEHNR and FQNEAQ (reference sequence). The CDR3 loop spans 14 amino acids. CDR3 protein: CASSKLQVNQPQHF. The CDR3 DNA sequence: TGTGCCAGCAGCAAACTACAGGTGAATCAGCCCCAGCATTTT.

The chain employs TRBV10-1 and TRBJ2-2; perhaps TRBD1 as D (6 bases). V gave up 7 bases and J gave up 5 bases, with 11 bases separating them. The CDR3 has 13 residues. Germline CDR1 is WNHNN and CDR2 is SYGVQD (reference sequence). CDR3 sequence (DNA): TGCGCCAGCACAAACAGGGTAACCGGGGAGCTGTTTTTT. Amino acid sequence: CASTNRVTGELFF.

The chain combines TRBV4-1 with TRBJ1-3; D is unresolved. The germline V gene has CDR1 MGHRA and CDR2 YSYEKL. The ends were cut back, 1 base at V and 0 bases at J, with 10 bases in the middle. The CDR3 runs 16 residues. The CDR3 DNA is TGCGCCAGCAGCCAAGTCGTGGCAATCTCTGGAAACACCATATATTTT. It encodes CASSQVVAISGNTIYF.

This rearrangement joins TRBV6-5 to TRBJ1-1; unclear D gene. The V end was cut by 9 bases, the J end by 5 bases, with 22 bases between. The CDR3 is 15 amino acids. Germline values: CDR1 MNHEY, CDR2 SVGAGI. This CDR3 reads CASQLGGERLTEAFF. The CDR3 region has the DNA TGTGCCAGTCAGTTAGGCGGGGAACGGTTAACTGAAGCTTTCTTT.

J is TRBJ2-1 and V is TRBV19; 9 positions match TRBD2. Germline V gene data show CDR1 as LNHDA and CDR2 as SQIVND (reference sequence). Losses at the gene ends were 6 bases for V and 9 bases for J; bases not matched to a gene: 15. The CDR3 totals 16 residues. The CDR3 bases are TGTGCCAGTAGGGGACTAGCCGGATCCCCCGGCAGTGAGCAGTTCTTC. It is translated as CASRGLAGSPGSEQFF.

This clone was detected only once. This chain joins TRBV18 and TRBJ2-1; 9 bases are shared with TRBD1. Germline V CDR1 and CDR2: KGHSH, LQKENI. The CDR3 covers 15 residues. J lost 5 bases, V lost 3 bases, and 5 bases had no gene match. The CDR3 nucleotides are TGTGCCAGCTCACCTTGGACAGGGGAGAACAATGAGCAGTTCTTC. Translating it yields CASSPWTGENNEQFF. Looking up the rest from reference TRBV18 and TRBJ2-1 gives the full variable domain: NAGVMQNPRHLVRRRGQEARLRCSPMKGHSHVYWYRQLPEEGLKFMVYLQKENIIDESGMPKERFSAEFPKEGPSILRIQQVVRGDSAAYFCASSPWTGENNEQFFGPGTRLTVL.

The chain couples TRBV6-5 to TRBJ1-2; D gene unclear. Germline CDR1 MNHEY, CDR2 SVGAGI. This CDR3 has 13 residues. V lost 7 bases and J lost 3, with 12 bases in between. The CDR3 here is CASTRGRDYGYTF. In DNA, the CDR3 is TGTGCCAGCACCCGAGGCAGAGACTATGGCTACACCTTC.

This clone was detected once. The rearrangement joins TRBV5-1 to TRBJ2-5; 8 nucleotides line up with TRBD2. CDR1 is SGHRS, CDR2 YFSETQ, per germline. Trimming removed 1 base from V and 4 bases from J; junction bases left unmatched: 3. The CDR3 is made up of 14 amino acids. The CDR3 loop is CASSLPGGPETQYF. Written as DNA, the CDR3 is TGCGCCAGCAGCTTGCCGGGAGGGCCAGAGACCCAGTACTTC.

The V and J genes are TRBV5-1 and TRBJ2-7, with TRBD2 matching over 10 bases. V was pared by 1 base and J by 3 bases, with 7 bases of the junction left unmatched. The V gene's germline CDR1 is SGHRS and CDR2 YFSETQ. CDR3 size: 16 residues. CDR3: CASSLRLAGEGYEQYF. The CDR3 nucleotides are TGCGCCAGCAGCTTGCGGCTAGCGGGGGAGGGCTACGAGCAGTACTTC.

This chain links TRBV7-6 with TRBJ2-2, with D unclear. CDR3 length equals 16 residues. Germline V gene lookup returns CDR1 SGHVS and CDR2 FNYEAQ. Between the trimmed V and J ends, which lost 4 bases and 5 bases, there was a span of 17 bases. This chain's CDR3 is CASSYESPTVTGELFF. In nucleotides, the CDR3 is TGTGCCAGCAGCTACGAATCCCCCACGGTTACCGGGGAGCTGTTTTTT.

The CDR3 DNA follows: TGTGCCACCAGCATCCCCGGACAGGGGAACGAGCAGTACTTC. Translation: CATSIPGQGNEQYF. V gene TRBV15 combines with J gene TRBJ2-7; 9 bases are shared with TRBD1. CDR1 and CDR2 from the germline V gene are LNHNV and YYDKDF (reference sequence). CDR3 length: 14 amino acids. The V gene end was trimmed by 4 bases and the J gene end by 5 bases; junction bases not matched to a gene: 6.

V usage is TRBV4-2 and J usage is TRBJ1-3; 7 nucleotides agree with TRBD1. The length of the CDR3 is 14 residues. Germline CDR1 is LGHNA and CDR2 is YNFKEQ. J was trimmed by 7 bases and V by 1 base; bases with no gene match: 4. This CDR3 reads CASSQGTGGNTIYF. DNA of the CDR3: TGTGCCAGCAGCCAAGGGACAGGAGGTAACACCATATATTTT.

V and J are TRBV7-2 and TRBJ2-5; TRBD2 agrees at 9 bases. Germline V gene sequence: CDR1 SGHTA, CDR2 FQGNSA. Unmatched junction bases numbered 3, after V lost 3 bases and J lost 4 bases. The CDR3 has 14 residues. CDR3 bases: TGTGCCAGCAGCTTGGATAGCGGGAGAGAGACCCAGTACTTC. Translated, it gives CASSLDSGRETQYF.

This clone was detected a few times. The chain links TRBV7-8 to TRBJ2-2, with a weak D call TRBD2 (5 bases). CDR1 is SGHVS and CDR2 is FQNEAQ in the germline V gene. Trimming left V 1 base short and J 5 bases short, with 14 bases between. This CDR3 region has 16 residues. The CDR3 nucleotides are TGTGCCAGCAGCTTAGTGGGCGGGTCGGGGACCGGGGAGCTGTTTTTT. This translates into CASSLVGGSGTGELFF.

This sequence joins TRBV27 and TRBJ2-4; the D gene is possibly TRBD1 (5 bases). This CDR3 is built from 18 residues. Trimming took off 2 bases at V and 0 bases at J, with 17 bases between the two ends. The germline gives CDR1 MNHEY, CDR2 SMNVEV (reference sequence). The CDR3 region is CASSLTPTVSLAKNIQYF. The DNA for the CDR3 is TGTGCCAGCAGTTTAACCCCGACAGTATCCCTAGCCAAAAACATTCAGTACTTC.

The rearrangement uses TRBV13 and TRBJ2-1, with 8 bases identical to TRBD1. V trimming: 2 bases; J trimming: 0 bases; junction bases outside the gene matches: 12. Germline CDR1 PRHDT, CDR2 FYEKMQ (reference sequence). The CDR3 loop spans 19 amino acids. This chain's CDR3 is CASSLRTGLWTHSYNEQFF. The CDR3 region has the DNA TGTGCCAGCAGCTTAAGGACAGGGTTATGGACCCACTCCTACAATGAGCAGTTCTTC.

The gene calls are TRBV11-2 and TRBJ2-3; D is ambiguous. CDR3 length equals 17 residues. Germline V CDR1 and CDR2: SGHAT, FQNNGV. V was cut by 1 base and J by 3 bases, with 17 bases left in between. CDR3 nucleotide sequence: TGTGCCAGCAGCTTAGTGGGCCCATTGAGCTATACAGATACGCAGTATTTT. The encoded protein is CASSLVGPLSYTDTQYF.

This sequence joins TRBV1 and TRBJ2-1; the DNA was not compared with TRBD2, the D call given in the table. TRBV1 is designated a pseudogene. The CDR3 runs 22 residues. CDR3 loop: CTSSQDCPGTFTGTSGANEQFF. DNA for the CDR3: TGCACCAGCAGCCAGGACTGTCCCGGGACATTTACCGGGACTAGCGGGGCCAATGAGCAGTTCTTC.

In its sample, this clone was seen once. The chain is built from TRBV27 and TRBJ2-3; 13 bases are shared with TRBD2. The CDR3 is 17 residues long. CDR1 is MNHEY and CDR2 is SMNVEV in the germline V gene (reference sequence). Trimming at V came to 6 bases and at J to 2 bases, leaving 8 bases not matched to a gene. CDR3 sequence (DNA): TGTGCCAGCAGGCCACCGGGACTAGCGGGGTTCACAGATACGCAGTATTTT. Translating it yields CASRPPGLAGFTDTQYF.

In its sample, this clone was seen once. The V gene is TRBV7-3, the J gene TRBJ2-3; 9 bases line up with TRBD2. Germline CDR1 SGHTA, CDR2 FQGTGA. With V trimmed by 3 bases and J by 4 bases, 2 bases remained unmatched. The CDR3 is 14 amino acids. CDR3 DNA sequence: TGTGCCAGCAGCTTGGCGGGAGGGTCAGATACGCAGTATTTT. This translates into CASSLAGGSDTQYF. Full variable domain (remainder filled in from reference TRBV7-3 and TRBJ2-3): GAGVSQTPSNKVTEKGKYVELRCDPISGHTALYWYRQSLGQGPEFLIYFQGTGAADDSGLPNDRFFAVRPEGSVSTLKIQRTERGDSAVYLCASSLAGGSDTQYFGPGTRLTVL.

V gene TRBV18 combines with J gene TRBJ1-1; D is undetermined. Germline-derived CDR1 and CDR2 are KGHSH and LQKENI. CDR3 size: 15 residues. The germline V and J ends were trimmed by 5 bases and 0 bases, with 13 bases remaining between them. CDR3 region: CASSWEGSVNTEAFF. CDR3 bases: TGTGCCAGCTCATGGGAGGGATCGGTGAACACTGAAGCTTTCTTT.

The chain is built from TRBV5-1 and TRBJ2-5; D perhaps matches TRBD2 (5 bases). This CDR3 has 14 residues. CDR1 and CDR2 (germline): SGHRS, YFSETQ. Trimming shortened V by 0 bases and J by 2 bases, and 8 bases separated the two germline ends. CDR3 protein: CASSLAGVQETQYF. The CDR3, as DNA: TGCGCCAGCAGCTTGGCCGGGGTGCAAGAGACCCAGTACTTC.